This passage covers 20 T cell receptor beta chains from one sample sequenced in a study of T cells in Graves' hyperthyroidism and ophthalmopathy (dated by TCRdb to about 2019). To prepare the library, multiplex PCR was applied. The reads were generated on an Illumina HiSeq 2000. The TCR beta CDR3 regions were amplified from the RNA transcripts. The first round of RT-PCR for the TCR CDR3 was performed with the HTBI primer set and the Qiagen OneStep RT-PCR kit. The public reads were reprocessed in TCRdb via fastp at Q25 and MiXCR, keeping in-frame beta chains. Each entry is one CDR3 protein sequence, shown with its most common DNA and genes. Here the sample has over 700,000 distinct CDR3 sequences; just over 35% occur a single time. The ten largest clones take up around 30% of the sample. The sample was blood. Every receptor here comes from a woman aged 40 to 50 with Graves' hyperthyroidism.

The DNA of the CDR3 is TGCAGTGCTTCCCCTAGCGGGCATGAGCAGTACTTC. Translating it yields CSASPSGHEQYF. V is TRBV20-1 and J is TRBJ2-7, with TRBD2 matching 8 bases. Trimming cost V 5 bases and J 7 bases; bases outside gene matches: 7. CDR1 is DFQATT, CDR2 SNEGSKA, per germline (reference sequence). The length of the CDR3 is 12 residues.

The CDR3 DNA reads TGTGCCAGCAGCTTAGCAGAGGGGGGTACCTCTGGGGCCAACGTCCTGACTTTC. Protein product: CASSLAEGGTSGANVLTF. The chain couples TRBV7-9 to TRBJ2-6, with D perhaps assigned TRBD1 or TRBD2 (6 bases each). The CDR3 covers 18 residues. V dropped 0 bases and J dropped 0 bases, with 12 bases sitting between them. Germline V gene sequence: CDR1 SEHNR, CDR2 FQNEAQ (reference sequence).

The chain recombines TRBV29-1 with TRBJ1-3, with D tentatively TRBD1 (5 bases). The length of the CDR3 is 12 residues. V was trimmed by 3 bases and J by 5 bases, leaving 8 bases between them. Germline V lookup: CDR1 SQVTM, CDR2 ANQGSEA. This chain's CDR3 is CSVDQGRNTIYF. In DNA form, the CDR3 reads TGCAGCGTTGACCAGGGACGAAACACCATATATTTT.

The chain has TRBV28 and TRBJ2-4; 9 bases map to TRBD2. The J call may be incorrect, as the DNA end agrees better with TRBJ2-7. Looked up from germline, CDR1 is MDHEN and CDR2 is SYDVKM. The CDR3 covers 15 residues. CDR3 in amino acids: CASSDRRLAGTEQYF. CDR3 DNA: TGTGCCAGCAGCGATCGTCGGCTAGCGGGGACCGAGCAGTACTTC.

The rearrangement joins TRBV12-3 or TRBV12-4 to TRBJ2-3; 9 nucleotides match TRBD1. The CDR3 sequence is 17 residues long. V was pared by 3 bases and J by 4 bases, with 11 bases of the junction left unmatched. The chain's CDR3 is CASSFRGRGQGADTQYF. The CDR3 nucleotides read TGTGCCAGCAGTTTCCGGGGTCGGGGACAGGGAGCAGATACGCAGTATTTT.

This clonotype was seen at least ten times. The chain joins TRBV29-1 to TRBJ2-7, with a weak D call TRBD1 (6 bases). The CDR3 contains 13 residues. Trimming took 5 bases from V and 2 from J, leaving 13 bases between them. CDR1 is SQVTM, CDR2 ANQGSEA, per germline. CDR3 in DNA: TGCAGCGTTTTTCTGACAGGTACCTACGAGCAGTACTTC. Protein product: CSVFLTGTYEQYF.

The sample holds a few counts of this clonotype. V usage is TRBV7-9 and J usage is TRBJ1-2; possibly TRBD1 for D (5 bases). Germline CDR1 and CDR2: SEHNR and FQNEAQ (reference sequence). The CDR3 is 15 amino acids. The V end was cut by 1 base, the J end by 7 bases, with 16 bases between. The CDR3 nucleotides read TGTGCCAGCAGCTTAGGAGAGGGGCAGATATCTGGCTACACCTTC. Residues: CASSLGEGQISGYTF.

Details on this clonotype: One end of the junction varies from germline; a read error may be responsible. The J gene is TRBJ1-1, the V gene TRBV2; no firm D call. The germline gives CDR1 SNHLY, CDR2 FYNNEI. The CDR3 totals 15 residues. The CDR3 loop is CASSVAGRMNTEASF. In DNA form, the CDR3 reads TGCGCCAGCAGCGTAGCTGGGAGGATGAACACTGAAGCTTCCTTT.

Only a few counts were recorded for this clonotype. V gene TRBV4-2 combines with J gene TRBJ2-6; D gene unclear. The CDR3 contains 15 residues. Germline lookup yields CDR1 LGHNA and CDR2 YNFKEQ. Between the trimmed V and J ends, which lost 5 bases and 0 bases, there was a span of 8 bases. The DNA for the CDR3 is TGTGCCAGCAGCTCCCCCGACTCTGGGGCCAACGTCCTGACTTTC. This gives the protein CASSSPDSGANVLTF.

Concerning this clonotype itself: This sequence may be a read error, since a much larger clone differs from it by one base. A read error is likely, as this CDR3 ends without the conserved phenylalanine or tryptophan. This chain links TRBV6-5 with TRBJ1-6, with TRBD1 as a possible D gene (5 bases). This CDR3 contains 15 residues. The V and J ends lost 6 bases and 7 bases respectively, with 16 bases between them. Germline-derived CDR1 and CDR2 are MNHEY and SVGAGI. In DNA form, the CDR3 reads TGTGCCAGCAGCCGTATAGACAGCTCAAATTCACCCCTCCACCTT. Amino acid sequence: CASSRIDSSNSPLHL.

Many counts were recorded for this clonotype. The rearrangement joins TRBV29-1 to TRBJ1-1; 7 bases are a match to TRBD1. V was clipped by 3 bases and J by 5 bases; unmatched bases: 6. CDR1 and CDR2 from the germline V gene are SQVTM and ANQGSEA. The CDR3 contains 13 residues. The CDR3 here is CSVEGGGGTEAFF. The CDR3 DNA sequence: TGCAGCGTTGAGGGAGGGGGCGGGACTGAAGCTTTCTTT.

The chain couples TRBV11-2 to TRBJ1-5; D unresolved. V dropped 5 bases and J dropped 0 bases, with 17 bases sitting between them. The CDR3 runs 17 residues. Germline V gene data show CDR1 as SGHAT and CDR2 as FQNNGV. The CDR3 here is CASSQAPGANSNQPQHF. The CDR3 DNA is TGTGCCAGCAGCCAAGCCCCCGGAGCTAATAGCAATCAGCCCCAGCATTTT.

With respect to this clonotype: One junction end disagrees with the germline gene, perhaps due to a read error. The gene calls are TRBV25-1 and TRBJ1-1, with D uncertain. Germline CDR1 reads MGHDK; CDR2 reads SYGVNS. This CDR3 is built from 13 residues. CDR3 region: CAGSAWSNTEAFF. CDR3 nucleotides: TGTGCCGGCAGTGCTTGGTCGAACACTGAAGCTTTCTTT.

This clonotype has just one count. This chain links TRBV3-1 with TRBJ2-5, with 11 positions matching TRBD2. V trimming: 0 bases; J trimming: 3 bases; junction bases outside the gene matches: 3. The CDR3 spans 16 residues. CDR1 and CDR2 from the germline V gene are LGHDT and YNNKEL (reference sequence). The CDR3: CASSQDLAGGKETQYF. CDR3 DNA sequence: TGTGCCAGCAGCCAAGATCTAGCGGGAGGTAAAGAGACCCAGTACTTC.

This clonotype was seen ten or more times. The V call is TRBV12-3 or TRBV12-4, the J call TRBJ2-5, with D unclear. CDR3 length: 16 residues. Trimming pared 5 bases from V and 4 bases from J, leaving 20 bases between. Here the CDR3 reads CASSPVAGRVGETQYF. Here the CDR3 DNA reads TGTGCCAGCAGTCCCGTGGCAGGCCGCGTGGGAGAGACCCAGTACTTC.

This chain uses TRBV7-3 with TRBJ1-4; a weak D match, TRBD1 (5 bases). In germline, CDR1 is SGHTA, CDR2 FQGTGA. CDR3 length: 15 amino acids. V dropped 3 bases and J dropped 4 bases, with 12 bases sitting between them. CDR3 DNA: TGTGCCAGCAGCTTTCCCGGGACTTTTAATGAAAAACTGTTTTTT. This translates into CASSFPGTFNEKLFF.

The V call is TRBV7-2, the J call TRBJ1-1, with D perhaps TRBD1 (5 bases). There are 19 residues in the CDR3. V lost 5 bases, J lost 0 bases, and 25 bases lay in between. Germline CDR1 reads SGHTA; CDR2 reads FQGNSA. For the CDR3, the DNA is TGTGCCAGCAGCCCCGCCGGGACCCTAAACCGGGGATTGAACACTGAAGCTTTCTTT. Translated, it gives CASSPAGTLNRGLNTEAFF.

This clonotype was found a few times. The chain has TRBV19 and TRBJ2-7; the match to TRBD2 covers 8 bases. The CDR3 totals 14 residues. The J segment lost 0 bases and the V segment lost 7 bases, leaving 5 bases of the junction unmatched. Germline CDR1 and CDR2: LNHDA and SQIVND (reference sequence). CDR3 amino acids: CASTERGSSYEQYF. The CDR3 nucleotides read TGTGCCAGTACCGAGCGGGGGTCCTCCTACGAGCAGTACTTC.

This clonotype has a count of ten or more. The gene calls are TRBV9 and TRBJ2-7; tentative D call: TRBD1 (6 bases). The V and J ends lost 3 bases and 1 base respectively, with 11 bases between them. Germline V gene sequence: CDR1 SGDLS, CDR2 YYNGEE. The CDR3 is made up of 14 amino acids. The CDR3 sequence: CASSEGTSSYEQYF. As DNA, the CDR3 is TGTGCCAGCAGCGAGGGGACATCGTCCTACGAGCAGTACTTC.

A single count supports this clonotype. The chain recombines TRBV27 with TRBJ2-7; 7 nucleotides align to TRBD1. Germline lookup yields CDR1 MNHEY and CDR2 SMNVEV (reference sequence). The V gene end was trimmed by 0 bases and the J gene end by 3 bases; junction bases not matched to a gene: 5. This CDR3 contains 15 residues. The CDR3 sequence is CASSLSGTDYYEQYF. For the CDR3, the DNA is TGTGCCAGCAGTTTATCCGGGACAGATTACTACGAGCAGTACTTC.